One and the same sample provided the 12 T cell receptor beta chains below, sequenced in a study of technical replicates of blood from several donors. The protocol was immunoSEQ multiplex PCR, while the TCRdb copy is restricted to in-frame clones and leaves out a portion. The sample yields tens of thousands of clones, under 95% seen once. The sample consisted of T cells isolated from PBMCs. The receptors come from a human donor in good health.

A single count supports this clone. This sequence joins TRBV9 and TRBJ1-6, with 7 bases aligning to TRBD1. Trimming cost V 4 bases and J 2 bases; bases outside gene matches: 6. CDR1 is SGDLS, CDR2 YYNGEE, per germline. This CDR3 has 16 residues. CDR3 sequence (DNA): TGTGCCAGCAGCATCGACAGGGCCGCCTATAATTCACCCCTCCACTTT. As protein: CASSIDRAAYNSPLHF.

The chain has TRBV5-1 and TRBJ2-7; 7 bases align to TRBD1. This CDR3 spans 12 amino acids. V was pared by 4 bases and J by 7 bases, with 5 bases of the junction left unmatched. The V gene's germline CDR1 is SGHRS and CDR2 YFSETQ. This CDR3 is CASSRTRGEQYF. The CDR3 bases are TGCGCCAGCAGCCGGACCAGGGGGGAGCAGTACTTC.

This clone was seen a single time. The genes are TRBV5-6 and TRBJ2-7, with 13 positions matching TRBD2. CDR3 length equals 16 residues. The ends lost 6 bases at V and 5 bases at J; junction bases unmatched: 11. Germline CDR1 is SGHDT and CDR2 is YYEEEE. CDR3 sequence reads: CASIRTSGRYGDEQYF. The DNA for the CDR3 is TGTGCCAGCATCCGGACTAGCGGGAGATATGGTGACGAGCAGTACTTC.

The J gene is TRBJ2-7, the V gene TRBV2, with a weak D call TRBD1 (5 bases). Germline V gene sequence: CDR1 SNHLY, CDR2 FYNNEI. This CDR3 is built from 16 residues. V lost 6 bases to trimming and J lost 0 bases, with 18 bases between them. The CDR3 protein is CASRRDDRRVSYEQYF. DNA of the CDR3: TGTGCCAGCAGAAGGGATGACAGAAGGGTCTCCTACGAGCAGTACTTC.

The chain carries TRBV5-1 and TRBJ2-1, with D possibly TRBD1 on 6 matching bases. The CDR3 loop spans 16 amino acids. CDR1 is SGHRS, CDR2 YFSETQ, per germline. With 0 bases removed from V and 7 bases from J, the gap between germline ends came to 17 bases. This chain's CDR3 is CASSLEVTGYGNEQFF. The CDR3 DNA reads TGCGCCAGCAGCTTGGAGGTCACAGGGTACGGGAATGAGCAGTTCTTC.

The chain joins TRBV5-1 to TRBJ2-3; 9 bases are a match to TRBD2. Unmatched junction bases numbered 6, after V lost 4 bases and J lost 6 bases. This CDR3 has 14 amino acids. Germline V gives CDR1 SGHRS, CDR2 YFSETQ. The DNA of the CDR3 is TGCGCCAGCAGCCCGGGACTAGCTTTTGATACGCAGTATTTT. Amino acid sequence: CASSPGLAFDTQYF.

V is TRBV2 and J is TRBJ2-3; 7 bases are shared with TRBD2. With V trimmed by 6 bases and J by 0 bases, 6 bases remained unmatched. The CDR3 totals 15 residues. The V gene's germline CDR1 is SNHLY and CDR2 FYNNEI. The CDR3 sequence: CASSILAPSTDTQYF. The CDR3 DNA is TGTGCCAGCAGCATACTAGCGCCTAGCACAGATACGCAGTATTTT.

This chain connects TRBV27 to TRBJ2-3, with D possibly being TRBD2 (6 bases). Germline lookup yields CDR1 MNHEY and CDR2 SMNVEV (reference sequence). The ends were cut back, 7 bases at V and 1 base at J, with 18 bases in the middle. This CDR3 comprises 16 residues. Written as DNA, the CDR3 is TGTGCCAGCACTATTGCCACCGGGGAGGGCACAGATACGCAGTATTTT. It is translated as CASTIATGEGTDTQYF.

This sequence joins TRBV18 and TRBJ1-1, with D unresolved. The CDR3 length is 13 residues. Trimming pared 6 bases from V and 7 bases from J, leaving 15 bases between. Germline CDR1 is KGHSH and CDR2 is LQKENI. The CDR3 DNA reads TGTGCCAGCTCGCCCGCCCAAGGAGGTGAAGCTTTCTTT. Its protein is CASSPAQGGEAFF. The complete variable domain, with remaining parts taken from reference TRBV18 and TRBJ1-1, reads NAGVMQNPRHLVRRRGQEARLRCSPMKGHSHVYWYRQLPEEGLKFMVYLQKENIIDESGMPKERFSAEFPKEGPSILRIQQVVRGDSAAYFCASSPAQGGEAFFGQGTRLTVV.

This clone was detected only once. The chain carries TRBV28 and TRBJ1-4; 8 nucleotides match TRBD1. The CDR3 extends over 16 amino acids. Looked up from germline, CDR1 is MDHEN and CDR2 is SYDVKM. With 6 bases clipped from V and 3 bases from J, the junction kept 9 bases outside the gene matches. CDR3: CASRPQDRVANEKLFF. The CDR3 DNA reads TGTGCCAGCAGGCCCCAGGACAGGGTTGCTAATGAAAAACTGTTTTTT.

About this clone: This sample also contains other DNA sequences that code for the same CDR3. The chain has TRBV7-8 and TRBJ2-1; 7 bases fit TRBD2. After removal of 2 bases from V and 4 bases from J, the junction contained 5 bases not matched to a gene. The CDR3 has 15 amino acids. Germline CDR1 is SGHVS and CDR2 is FQNEAQ. The CDR3 coding sequence is TGTGCCAGCAGCTTACCTAGCGGAAGATACAATGAGCAGTTCTTC. Residues: CASSLPSGRYNEQFF.

The chain links TRBV10-3 to TRBJ2-1; 10 nucleotides align to TRBD1. The germline V gene has CDR1 ENHRY and CDR2 SYGVKD. The CDR3 is 15 residues long. The V segment lost 6 bases and the J segment 5 bases; nucleotides outside the gene matches: 7. The CDR3 region is CAISETGTGDNEQFF. The CDR3 DNA reads TGTGCCATCAGCGAAACCGGGACAGGGGACAATGAGCAGTTCTTC.